This T cell receptor beta chain stems from a study of patients and donors after allogeneic stem cell transplantation. TCRdb recomputed calls from the RT-PCR reads with MiXCR, one row per CDR3 protein. The sample records around 200,000 distinct CDR3 sequences, more than 35% being singletons. This clonotype was recorded only once. In germline, CDR1 is SGHDT, CDR2 YYEEEE. The CDR3 has 15 amino acids. The V end lost 0 bases, the J end lost 5 bases, and 13 bases lay between the germline ends. The chain recombines TRBV5-6 with TRBJ2-3, with D unclear. Source material: blood, either unsorted or a sorted T cell fraction (not recorded which). The origin of this receptor is a human donor who was either an allogeneic HSCT recipient or a stem cell or donor lymphocyte infusion donor (not recorded which). It is not recorded whose cells these are; they may come from a transplant donor. The CDR3 coding sequence is TGTGCCAGCAGCTTGGCGTCAGGCTACAGAGATACGCAGTATTTT. Residues: CASSLASGYRDTQYF.